The next 20 T cell receptor beta chains were all read from a single sample in a study of beta chain features in type 1 diabetes. The whole isolated RNA underwent reverse transcription, so sequencing captured expressed TCRB transcripts. Profiling relied on immunoSEQ multiplex PCR, and the TCRdb table lists in-frame clones only, not all of them. The sample yields around 97,000 clones, about 26% seen once. General study findings and limits: Patients with Type 1 diabetes showed moderately but significantly shorter TCRB CDR3s in all four CD4+ subsets.

These receptors' antigens are unknown. The specimen sequenced was central memory CD4+ T cells from blood. These receptors were taken from a woman younger than 35 with type 1 diabetes.

This clone showed up just a few times. This sequence joins TRBV5-6 and TRBJ2-7; 10 nucleotides agree with TRBD2. CDR3 length: 13 residues. J was trimmed by 6 bases and V by 1 base; bases with no gene match: 1. Germline V gene lookup returns CDR1 SGHDT and CDR2 YYEEEE. The CDR3 DNA reads TGTGCCAGCAGCTTGATAGCGGGAGGCGAGCAGTACGTC. This codes for CASSLIAGGEQYV.

This clone was seen more than once but under ten times. V is TRBV7-6 and J is TRBJ1-2; 7 nucleotides agree with TRBD1. Unmatched junction bases numbered 11, after V lost 1 base and J lost 3 bases. The CDR3 extends over 17 amino acids. Germline assignment: CDR1 SGHVS and CDR2 FNYEAQ. CDR3 in DNA: TGTGCCAGCAGCTTAGGTCTGTTAAGGGACAGACACTATGGCTACACCTTC. Residues: CASSLGLLRDRHYGYTF.

The chain combines TRBV5-1 with TRBJ2-3; the D gene is possibly TRBD2 (6 bases). Germline CDR1 and CDR2: SGHRS and YFSETQ. There are 15 residues in the CDR3. V was trimmed by 3 bases and J by 7 bases, leaving 18 bases between them. CDR3 in DNA: TGCGCCAGCAGCTCTTGGGTGTCGGGGGTTTATACGCAGTATTTT. This translates into CASSSWVSGVYTQYF.

J is TRBJ2-2 and V is TRBV7-3; D gene uncertain. V was trimmed by 1 base and J by 7 bases, leaving 10 bases between them. Germline lookup yields CDR1 SGHTA and CDR2 FQGTGA. The CDR3 has 14 amino acids. The CDR3 DNA sequence: TGTGCCAGCAGCTTAATGATGGTAGACGGGGAGCTGTTTTTT. This codes for CASSLMMVDGELFF.

The chain links TRBV11-2 to TRBJ2-7, with D unresolved. The CDR3 runs 11 residues. The germline V and J ends were trimmed by 4 bases and 2 bases, with 3 bases remaining between them. Germline V CDR1 and CDR2: SGHAT, FQNNGV. CDR3 protein: CASSSAYEQYF. Here the CDR3 DNA reads TGTGCCAGCAGCTCCGCCTACGAGCAGTACTTC.

Turning to this clone: An end of the junction does not agree with germline; a read error may underlie this. The chain is built from TRBV5-1 and TRBJ2-5, with 8 bases lining up with TRBD1. CDR1 SGHRS and CDR2 YFSETQ come from the germline V gene. The CDR3 consists of 15 residues. The DNA for the CDR3 is TGCGCCAGCAGCCCTATGACAGGGGCGGAAGAGACCCAATACTTC. This encodes CASSPMTGAEETQYF.

The rearrangement uses TRBV7-2 and TRBJ2-3; the match to TRBD1 covers 7 bases. From germline, CDR1 is SGHTA and CDR2 FQGNSA. This CDR3 spans 14 amino acids. V lost 3 bases and J lost 8; bases outside the gene matches: 8. The CDR3, as DNA: TGTGCCAGCAGCTTTCAGGGGGATGCCGGTACGCAGTATTTT. Protein sequence: CASSFQGDAGTQYF.

The chain combines TRBV6-1 with TRBJ1-1; 7 bases align to TRBD1. Germline V gene lookup returns CDR1 MNHNS and CDR2 SASEGT. The CDR3 runs to 15 residues. V trimming: 5 bases; J trimming: 4 bases; junction bases outside the gene matches: 10. The CDR3 region is CASSIHRGVGTEAFF. CDR3 bases: TGTGCCAGCAGTATCCACAGGGGAGTTGGCACTGAAGCTTTCTTT.

V and J are TRBV27 and TRBJ2-7; maybe TRBD1 (6 bases). This CDR3 spans 16 amino acids. Germline CDR1 reads MNHEY; CDR2 reads SMNVEV (reference sequence). V gave up 2 bases and J gave up 4 bases, with 18 bases separating them. CDR3 sequence (DNA): TGTGCCAGCAGTTTAACCCAGGGGACCGCAAGGTACGAGCAGTACTTC. This translates into CASSLTQGTARYEQYF.

This clone has only a few counts. CDR3: CASSFWSGKGGQETQYF. The CDR3 DNA sequence: TGTGCCAGCAGCTTTTGGAGCGGGAAAGGGGGCCAAGAGACCCAGTACTTC. This rearrangement joins TRBV11-2 to TRBJ2-5; D is perhaps TRBD2 (7 bases). Per the germline V gene, CDR1 is SGHAT and CDR2 is FQNNGV. V dropped 3 bases and J dropped 1 base, with 18 bases sitting between them. The CDR3 contains 17 residues.

This clone turned up a few times. J is TRBJ2-7 and V is TRBV6-6; no firm D call. Germline-derived CDR1 and CDR2 are MNHNY and SVGAGI (reference sequence). The CDR3 contains 13 residues. Deletions cut 2 bases from V and 3 bases from J, with 8 bases between. The CDR3 DNA follows: TGTGCCAGCAGTTACCCACCACTCTACGAGCAGTACTTC. Residues: CASSYPPLYEQYF.

This clone was seen only a few times. The chain employs TRBV5-1 and TRBJ1-1; 10 bases match TRBD1. The germline CDR1 and CDR2 sequences are SGHRS and YFSETQ. The J segment lost 0 bases and the V segment lost 4 bases, leaving 9 bases of the junction unmatched. The CDR3 is 17 amino acids. The CDR3 loop is CASSRQPGQGLNTEAFF. CDR3 DNA: TGCGCCAGCAGCCGCCAACCGGGACAGGGGCTGAACACTGAAGCTTTCTTT.

CDR3 amino acids: CASSFGTSGSLDTQYF. The CDR3 DNA is TGTGCCAGCAGCTTCGGGACTAGCGGGAGTCTAGATACGCAGTATTTT. The rearrangement links TRBV7-8 to TRBJ2-3; 14 bases line up with TRBD2. The length of the CDR3 is 16 residues. Germline loops: CDR1 SGHVS, CDR2 FQNEAQ. V dropped 3 bases and J dropped 5; count of bases not matched to a gene: 4.

The chain combines TRBV6-1 with TRBJ2-7, with a tentative D call TRBD2 (6 bases). Trimming removed 2 bases from V and 2 bases from J, with 10 bases in between. There are 14 residues in the CDR3. The germline V gene encodes CDR1 MNHNS and CDR2 SASEGT. The CDR3 DNA reads as TGTGCCAGCAGTGAATTGTCTAGCGCCTACGAGCAGTACGTC. Its protein product is CASSELSSAYEQYV.

This clone was detected a few times. The chain recombines TRBV18 with TRBJ2-1, with 9 bases identical to TRBD1. This CDR3 contains 18 residues. J was trimmed by 7 bases and V by 2 bases; bases with no gene match: 15. The germline V gene has CDR1 KGHSH and CDR2 LQKENI. This CDR3 is CASSPNTGGASVVNEQFF. The CDR3 nucleotides read TGTGCCAGCTCACCAAACACAGGGGGCGCTTCGGTTGTGAATGAGCAGTTCTTC.

The table lists this clone with a few counts. The J gene is TRBJ1-2, the V gene TRBV30; 10 bases are a match to TRBD1. The V gene's germline CDR1 is GTSNPN and CDR2 SVGIG (reference sequence). The CDR3 is 13 amino acids. J gave up 6 bases and V 2 bases, and 3 bases lay outside the gene matches. For the CDR3, the DNA is TGTGCCTGGAGTCGGGGACAGGGGAATGGCTACACCTTC. Residues: CAWSRGQGNGYTF.

The chain has TRBV5-8 and TRBJ2-5; the D is unclear. The CDR3 runs 14 residues. From germline, CDR1 is SGHTS and CDR2 YDEGEE. Trimming left V 4 bases short and J 7 bases short, with 17 bases between. The CDR3 loop reads CASSQSTRLGTQYF. The CDR3 DNA is TGTGCCAGCAGCCAATCGACACGGCTGGGGACCCAGTACTTC.

This CDR3 reads CATRGAGSTDTQYF. The CDR3 DNA sequence: TGTGCCACCAGGGGAGCGGGGAGCACAGATACGCAGTATTTT. The chain combines TRBV15 with TRBJ2-3; 7 bases agree with TRBD2. J lost 0 bases, V lost 6 bases, and 3 bases had no gene match. Germline lookup yields CDR1 LNHNV and CDR2 YYDKDF (reference sequence). The CDR3 is 14 residues long.

This sequence joins TRBV29-1 and TRBJ1-1; TRBD1 aligns across 8 bases. From germline, CDR1 is SQVTM and CDR2 ANQGSEA. V was pared by 4 bases and J by 5 bases, with 6 bases of the junction left unmatched. The CDR3 extends over 13 amino acids. CDR3 DNA: TGCAGCGTTGCCCAGGGGGCTGGGACTGAAGCTTTCTTT. Protein product: CSVAQGAGTEAFF.

This chain links TRBV6-1 with TRBJ2-7; 9 bases are shared with TRBD1. Trimming took 6 bases from V and 4 from J; bases not matched to a gene: 10. Germline CDR1 and CDR2: MNHNS and SASEGT. The length of the CDR3 is 15 residues. The CDR3: CASRAGQGKVYEQYV. The CDR3 DNA reads TGTGCCAGCAGGGCCGGACAGGGGAAGGTTTACGAGCAGTACGTC.